One and the same sample provided the 16 T cell receptor beta chains below, sequenced in a study of T cell clonality in common variable immunodeficiency. Study observations and caveats: In common variable immunodeficiency, TCR beta chains reportedly carried fewer deletions and N-nucleotide insertions.

Their cognate antigens are unknown. TCRdb's table, derived via immunoSEQ multiplex PCR, lists solely in-frame clones and lacks some. The profile covers 32,000 or so clones, none occurring a single time. The sample taken for sequencing was peripheral blood mononuclear cells. The receptors were sampled from a human donor with common variable immunodeficiency.

Points on this clone: Read coverage stops 3 residues before the CDR3 terminus; the germline J gene supplies the remainder. V and J are TRBV7-9 and TRBJ2-3; 7 bases are shared with TRBD1. Germline V gene sequence: CDR1 SEHNR, CDR2 FQNEAQ (reference sequence). This CDR3 contains 13 residues. V lost 4 bases to trimming and J lost 6 bases; unmatched junction nucleotides: 4. The sequenced part of the CDR3 DNA is TGTGCCAGCAGCTCCGGGACAGCCGATACG. This translates into CASSSGTADT. Given in full, the CDR3 is CASSSGTADTQYF.

This clone was seen a handful of times. The CDR3 end lies 3 residues beyond the end of the read and is filled in from the germline J gene. This chain connects TRBV30 to TRBJ2-1, with D tentatively TRBD1 (5 bases). The CDR3 covers 12 residues. Deletions cut 4 bases from V and 6 bases from J, with 10 bases between. The V gene's germline CDR1 is GTSNPN and CDR2 SVGIG (reference sequence). The CDR3 reads CAWNNQGNEQFF. The CDR3 DNA, read in part, is TGTGCCTGGAATAACCAGGGCAATGAG.

Points on this clone: Read data end 3 residues before the CDR3 end; the end is taken from the germline J gene. The chain employs TRBV30 and TRBJ2-5, with D maybe TRBD1 (6 bases). The V and J ends lost 0 bases and 5 bases respectively, with 10 bases between them. The germline CDR1 and CDR2 sequences are GTSNPN and SVGIG (reference sequence). CDR3 length: 13 amino acids. The CDR3 sequence: CAWSVWGRETQYF. CDR3 bases read: TGTGCCTGGAGTGTATGGGGGCGGGAGACC.

Remarks on this clone: The read terminates 3 residues ahead of where the CDR3 ends, so the germline J gene completes it. The chain carries TRBV19 and TRBJ1-5; 7 bases map to TRBD1. Germline-derived CDR1 and CDR2 are LNHDA and SQIVND (reference sequence). This CDR3 is built from 16 residues. V lost 5 bases and J lost 0; bases outside the gene matches: 7. CDR3 sequence: CASSLGTAHSNQPQHF. The part of the CDR3 DNA that was read is TGTGCCAGTAGTCTCGGGACAGCCCATAGCAATCAGCCC.

There are a few counts of this clone. The read stops 3 residues short of the end of the CDR3; the missing end is completed from the germline J gene. J is TRBJ1-1 and V is TRBV19; 9 nucleotides line up with TRBD1. Germline CDR1 and CDR2: LNHDA and SQIVND (reference sequence). The CDR3 covers 14 residues. V trimming: 8 bases; J trimming: 0 bases; junction bases outside the gene matches: 4. CDR3 DNA, as far as it was read: TGTGCCAGTCGGACAGGGGTCATGAACACTGAA. Translating it yields CASRTGVMNTE. The complete CDR3 sequence is CASRTGVMNTEAFF.

This clone was recorded many times. The DNA ends 3 residues before the CDR3 does, and the rest of the CDR3 is filled in from the germline J gene. V is TRBV2 and J is TRBJ1-4, with D perhaps matching TRBD1 (5 bases). The CDR3 sequence is 13 residues long. CDR1 and CDR2 (germline): SNHLY, FYNNEI. V lost 7 bases, J lost 10 bases, and 16 bases lay in between. CDR3 sequence: CASTMDTDGKLFF. Partial CDR3 DNA: TGTGCCAGCACCATGGACACCGATGGAAAA.

About this clone itself: Read data end 3 residues before the CDR3 end; the end is taken from the germline J gene. V usage is TRBV7-9 and J usage is TRBJ2-1; D unresolved. V was shortened by 10 bases and J by 9 bases, with 16 bases between the two germline ends. This CDR3 spans 12 amino acids. CDR1 is SEHNR, CDR2 FQNEAQ, per germline (reference sequence). The CDR3 region is CATHTQRGEQFF. The sequenced part of the CDR3 DNA is TGTGCCACCCACACGCAAAGAGGTGAG. The variable domain in full, with the rest retrieved from reference TRBV7-9 and TRBJ2-1, is DTGVSQNPRHKITKRGQNVTFRCDPISEHNRLYWYRQTLGQGPEFLTYFQNEAQLEKSRLLSDRFSAERPKGSFSTLEIQRTEQGDSAMYLCATHTQRGEQFFGPGTRLTVL.

This clone was picked up many times. The CDR3 end lies 3 residues beyond the end of the read and is filled in from the germline J gene. The chain employs TRBV30 and TRBJ1-2; maybe TRBD1 (5 bases). Germline CDR1 GTSNPN, CDR2 SVGIG (reference sequence). Between the trimmed V and J ends, which lost 6 bases and 4 bases, there was a span of 9 bases. CDR3 length equals 11 residues. The part of the CDR3 DNA that was read is TGTGCCTGCGACGGGGGCTATGGC. It is translated as CACDGGYG. The complete CDR3 reads CACDGGYGYTF.

This clone has a handful of counts. The CDR3 end falls 3 residues outside the read, so it is completed with the germline J gene. The rearrangement joins TRBV7-8 to TRBJ2-7; no firm D call. Germline-derived CDR1 and CDR2 are SGHVS and FQNEAQ. Trimming left V 1 base short and J 3 bases short, with 16 bases between. The CDR3 has 16 residues. This CDR3 reads CASSLVVRIPLYEQYF. Incomplete CDR3 DNA: TGTGCCAGCAGCTTAGTTGTGCGGATCCCCCTCTACGAG.

As regards this clone: Sequencing ends 3 residues short of the CDR3 end; the germline J gene provides the rest. This chain links TRBV7-9 with TRBJ1-2; tentatively, D is TRBD1 (6 bases). Germline CDR1 is SEHNR and CDR2 is FQNEAQ (reference sequence). CDR3 length: 15 amino acids. Trimming removed 5 bases from V and 5 bases from J, with 18 bases in between. The CDR3 is CASSVGRGSEYGYTF. The sequenced CDR3 bases are TGTGCCAGCAGCGTAGGCAGGGGAAGTGAGTATGGC.

Many counts were recorded for this clone. The CDR3 is cut off 3 residues early in the read; its end comes from the germline J gene. V usage is TRBV20-1 and J usage is TRBJ1-5; D might be TRBD1 (5 bases). V lost 4 bases to trimming and J lost 3 bases, with 19 bases between them. The CDR3 is made up of 16 amino acids. The germline CDR1 and CDR2 sequences are DFQATT and SNEGSKA (reference sequence). The CDR3 region is CSAIGQPGLINQPQHF. The DNA read from the CDR3 is TGCAGTGCTATTGGACAACCTGGCCTTATCAATCAGCCC.

The table lists this clone with many counts. Read data end 3 residues before the CDR3 end; the end is taken from the germline J gene. The chain links TRBV20-1 to TRBJ2-5; TRBD2 matches 11 bases. Trimming took 6 bases from V and 4 from J; bases not matched to a gene: 7. Germline CDR1 DFQATT, CDR2 SNEGSKA (reference sequence). This CDR3 region has 14 residues. Partial CDR3 DNA: TGCAGTGCCCCTCGTAGCGGGGGGGCAGAGACC. Protein product: CSAPRSGGAET. The full CDR3 sequence reads CSAPRSGGAETQYF.

The sample holds many counts of this clone. The CDR3 end is not reached by the read, which stops 3 residues before it; the germline J gene fills it in. This chain joins TRBV12-3 or TRBV12-4 and TRBJ2-5, with D possibly matching TRBD1 (5 bases). The V and J ends lost 3 bases and 3 bases respectively, with 8 bases between them. The CDR3 length is 13 residues. CDR3 DNA, as far as it was read: TGTGCCAGCAGTTTCGCCAGGGAAGAGACC. Amino acids: CASSFAREET. From start to end, the CDR3 is CASSFAREETQYF.

This clone showed up many times. The read stops 3 residues short of the end of the CDR3; the missing end is completed from the germline J gene. The genes are TRBV7-2 and TRBJ1-1, with a possible D match to TRBD1 (6 bases). Germline-derived CDR1 and CDR2 are SGHTA and FQGNSA. The CDR3 length is 15 residues. Trimming shortened V by 8 bases and J by 3 bases, and 19 bases separated the two germline ends. CDR3 sequence: CASSSTGNLDTEAFF. The DNA read from the CDR3 is TGTGCCAGCTCTTCGACAGGCAACCTAGACACTGAA.

A remark on this clone: The observed sequence ends 3 residues before the CDR3 terminus, with the missing tail filled in from the germline J gene. The V call is TRBV18, the J call TRBJ2-4; D might be TRBD2 (7 bases). Germline CDR1 is KGHSH and CDR2 is LQKENI. The CDR3 is made up of 14 amino acids. V lost 2 bases and J 7 bases, leaving 12 bases between the germline ends. Incomplete CDR3 DNA: TGTGCCAGCTCACCAGTAGGGGGGGGGAACATT. Translation gives CASSPVGGGNI. The entire CDR3 protein reads CASSPVGGGNIQYF.

Many counts were recorded for this clone. The read gets to within 3 residues of the CDR3 end, and the germline J gene fills in the rest. The gene calls are TRBV30 and TRBJ2-7; 11 nucleotides align to TRBD2. Trimming cost V 7 bases and J 1 base; bases outside gene matches: 3. Germline V gene sequence: CDR1 GTSNPN, CDR2 SVGIG (reference sequence). This CDR3 is 13 amino acids long. The CDR3 here is CAFGTSGSYEQYF. The sequenced part of the CDR3 DNA is TGTGCCTTTGGGACTAGCGGTTCCTACGAG.